This T cell receptor beta chain was observed in a study of T cells in Graves' hyperthyroidism and ophthalmopathy. 9.5 to 10 ml fresh peripheral blood yielded the PBMCs. TCR beta CDR3 regions were amplified from RNA. HTBI primers were employed in a first-round RT-PCR of the TCR CDR3. In TCRdb, the multiplex PCR reads were re-called with MiXCR into one record per CDR3 protein. The sample shows around 400,000 distinct CDR3 sequences, around 15% of them seen only once. This clonotype was picked up many times. Sequencing was done on a sample of blood. The clonotype was recovered from a woman in her sixties or seventies with Graves' ophthalmopathy.

CDR3 nucleotide sequence: TGTGCCTGGAGTGTACAAGGACGGGGCTCCTACAATGAGCAGTTCTTC. Residues: CAWSVQGRGSYNEQFF. This chain connects TRBV30 to TRBJ2-1; maybe TRBD2 (5 bases). Germline lookup yields CDR1 GTSNPN and CDR2 SVGIG (reference sequence). CDR3 length: 16 residues. Trimming pared 0 bases from V and 0 bases from J, leaving 12 bases between.